This T cell receptor beta chain derives from a study of cytomegalovirus exposure and HLA in healthy donors (dated by TCRdb to 2017 to 2019). Broadly, across the study: An earlier analysis of approximately 550 of the donors reported approximately 300 Gb of sequence data and 117 million unique TCR beta sequences from 150 million to 200 million T cells. The study aimed to test whether signatures of past pathogen exposure could be identified by cataloging public T cell receptors. Along with the roughly 610-subject first cohort, a separate validation cohort of over 90 different subjects was used. A later genetic analysis used genome-wide SNP genotypes for about three fifths of the 666 donors, treating that subset as a discovery cohort. Roughly 320 gigabases of sequencing data and about 92 million unique TCR sequences made up an early release that covered nearly 650 HLA-typed donors. Among 300 to 450 genotyped donors of the cohort, an average of roughly 240,000 unique TCR beta nucleotide sequences were sequenced per donor, around 18% of them non-productive. Among the roughly 430 genotyped donors, around 79% belonged to the genetic ancestry cluster associated with self-reported Caucasian donors. Every repertoire in the discovery cohort had been generated on one and the same sequencing platform. The T cell repertoires of several hundred subjects were profiled by immunosequencing and related to cytomegalovirus serostatus. A later analysis re-examined previously published TCR beta repertoires from several hundred donors and added high-resolution HLA genotyping to investigate patterns of TCR occurrence. Because of strong linkage in the cohort, a few DR-DQ haplotypes were treated as single units for association and clustering. Typing coverage differed by locus: A, B, C, DRB1 and DQB1 were typed in about 620-630 donors, DQA1 in about 560, DPA1 in some 600, and DPB1 in 450 to 490. The later analysis used no new phenotypic data to find candidate immune exposures, relying instead on TCR beta sequences and their occurrence across donors. To decide whether each TCR beta V gene segment behaved as functional or pseudogenic, an earlier analysis of some 570 of the donors relied on high-throughput TCR beta sequencing. To predict cytomegalovirus infection status, the study brought together high-throughput TCR immunosequencing, statistical association of individual TCRs with disease status, and machine learning. Donor age, sex, ethnicity and CMV serostatus were compiled alongside the repertoire data. HLA typing included class I and class II loci at four-digit resolution.

Sequences SGHRS (CDR1) and YFSETQ (CDR2) are obtained from the germline V gene. V and J are truncated by 6 bases and 7 bases respectively, leaving an intervening sequence of 13 bases. The CDR3 contains 13 residues, cysteine and phenylalanine counted. The retained sequence is limited to the CDR3, 39 bases, with the frame set at the first base. Libraries were made using the immunoSEQ multiplex PCR assay. For the multiplex PCR, a mixture combining 60 forward primers for TCR Vbeta segments and 13 reverse primers for TCR Jbeta segments was used. The CDR3 region of rearranged TCR beta genes was amplified from genomic DNA with a multiplex PCR assay. The amplified TCR beta libraries were sequenced on the Illumina HiSeq System as 87-base-pair reads. The original methods were these. A later analysis tallied 75 million to 95 million unique TCR beta chains across the 666 repertoires, and some 12 million of those chains were shared by two or more donors. A nearest-neighbor algorithm error-corrected the raw reads and collapsed the reads into unique sequences, merging closely related sequences to remove PCR and sequencing errors. Alignment of CDR3 sequences to IMGT reference sequences was used to assign V, D and J gene segments. For a sequence to be retained, a match of at least six nucleotides to both a V gene segment and a J gene segment was required. Rearrangements were called productive when the CDR3 lacked stop codons and stayed in frame with V and J; all others were non-productive. Following IMGT convention, CDR3 was defined as the stretch from the second conserved V-encoded cysteine to the conserved J-encoded phenylalanine. The earlier analysis of some 550 of the donors excluded any sequence lacking an unambiguous match to a single V gene segment. In an earlier analysis of 450 to 750 of the donors, a V segment was called functional when productive rearrangements were above 56.7%, and segregating when the standard deviation between donors exceeded 5%. A statistical classification framework was built to diagnose cytomegalovirus status from the catalog of TCR beta chain sequences. V and J gene assignment, in a later analysis, came from comparing TCR nucleotide sequences with IMGT/GENE-DB human TR gene sequences. The TCRdist pipeline was used in a later analysis to assign CDR3 sequences and most-parsimonious VDJ recombination scenarios. A later analysis defined each TCR beta chain by its CDR3 amino acid sequence plus V-gene family, and excluded reads lacking a unique V-gene family. A later analysis removed 600 or so highly shared, low-generation-probability nucleotide sequences to deal with suspected cross-contamination and a sequencing artifact. For each public chain, a later analysis derived a clonal expansion index from normalized ranks of inferred template counts within each repertoire. A later analysis computed generation probabilities with a VDJ recombination model fitted to out-of-frame rearrangements, and checked the results against IGoR. In a later analysis, TCR-TCR, TCR-HLA and TCR-CMV co-occurrence was scored with hypergeometric tests, and a repertoire-size bias correction was applied to TCR pairs. To estimate false discovery rates, a later analysis permuted the HLA or CMV assignments 20 times. A later analysis grouped co-occurring TCRs with DBSCAN, adding TCRdist sequence similarity when clustering within HLA-allele-positive subsets. Repertoires with fewer than 30,000 or more than 120,000 public chains were left out of co-occurrence clustering, as were a few repertoires with anomalous nucleotide sharing. The table comes from immuneACCESS by way of TCRdb, which keeps in-frame sequences with V and J called. Part of the clones is missing from these tables; in studies checked, under half for an unresolved V gene and the rest for unknown reasons. V and J calls and clone size are copied from that table; D and trimming were computed from the DNA. The table for this sample lists 120,000 or so clones; 65% to 80% of them were counted only once. The ten largest clones represent roughly 4% of the sample.

Remarks on this clone: What this receptor recognizes is not known. Base qualities were left out, and no much larger clone turns up one base away.

Overall results and qualifications from the work: Correlated functional status among segregating V segments might be attributable to linkage disequilibrium, but an unknown experimental factor could not be ruled out. A later genetic analysis reported fewer N-insertions in productive TCRs among donors in an Asian-associated ancestry cluster than the roughly 640-donor mean. Most TCR sequences were seen in very few donors, while some public TCRs were found in many individuals. In both the original and validation cohorts, the classifier was reported to diagnose cytomegalovirus status with high specificity and sensitivity. Because counts were too low, seventeen rarely observed V segments, including chromosome 9 orphons, were excluded from the earlier analysis of around 640 of the donors. At a false discovery rate of 0.05, a later analysis linked 16,951 TCR beta sequences to specific HLA alleles. In a later analysis, several top co-occurrence clusters were reported to appear linked to parvovirus B19, influenza, CMV and Epstein-Barr virus. In a later genetic analysis, a missense DCLRE1C variant was associated with V-gene and J-gene trimming of TCR beta chains, and the association was replicated in an independent cohort. The presence/absence analyses assumed that sequencing depth was roughly uniform across donors, and that assumption may not be true. A few of the identified cytomegalovirus-associated TCR beta chains were confirmed in vitro to be specific for cytomegalovirus antigens. Immune exposure information for the cohort was limited to CMV serostatus. A cluster of highly shared sequence variants was judged likely to represent a technical artifact of the sequencing pipeline. A further reported finding was that TCR beta sequences accurately predicted the HLA-A and HLA-B alleles for most subjects in the first cohort. In a later analysis, the rate of TCR association differed among HLA loci, with DRB1 alleles having the most associated TCRs and HLA-C alleles having the fewest. Because the 87-base-pair reads could not distinguish some IMGT-functional V segments, including TRBV6-2 and TRBV6-3, those segments were excluded. A later analysis found that HLA-associated TCR beta chains were more clonally expanded and had lower generation probabilities than equally common non-associated chains. When HLA alleles, especially DR and DQ, strongly co-occurred, TCR associations were difficult to assign to individual alleles. Broadly in line with IMGT annotations, most TCR beta V segments showed up in productive rearrangements about 87% or about 30% of the time in an earlier analysis of several hundred of the donors. According to a later analysis, most CMV-associated TCR beta chains appeared to be HLA-restricted, and the HLA associations seemed to be driven largely by CMV exposure. The cohort was sequenced for TCR beta chains only, and without alpha or paired-chain data the features that could be detected were limited. A total of some 180 TCR beta chains were listed by the study as associated with cytomegalovirus. The authors suggested that the approach could potentially be extended to other disease states and immunological phenotypes. HLA typing was unavailable for some donors at each locus, so association tests used only the typed subset.

The cohort comprised 670 or so healthy bone marrow donors. At the time of sampling, every cohort member was nominally healthy, though immune exposures that went unrecorded were likely present. Of the 700 or so cohort members, 250 to 300 had a positive CMV serostatus and approximately 400 had a negative one, while no CMV serostatus was recorded for the donor. A peripheral blood sample was collected from each donor, and TCR beta sequencing was performed on peripheral blood mononuclear cells. The Qiagen DNeasy Blood Extraction Kit was used to extract genomic DNA from the blood cell samples. The sequencing input was PBMCs. The sequence links TRBV5-1 to TRBJ2-2; tentative D gene TRBD2, with 7 bases matching. This receptor was identified in a human donor in good health. CDR3 reads: CASNFGGRGELFF. The DNA is as follows: TGCGCCAGCAATTTCGGGGGGCGCGGGGAGCTGTTTTTT.